Listed here are 30 T cell receptor beta chains from one sample, sequenced in a study of neurological immune-mediated disorders. TCRdb analysed the 5' RACE reads with MiXCR anew, one entry per CDR3 protein. This table has 50,000 or so distinct CDR3 sequences, about 23% appearing once. Material for sequencing was PBMCs. These receptor sequences come from a woman between 65 and 79 years old in good health.

This clonotype was seen at least ten times. This chain links TRBV20-1 with TRBJ2-1; D gene unclear. Trimming cost V 1 base and J 2 bases, with 12 bases left between them. There are 15 residues in the CDR3. Germline assignment: CDR1 DFQATT and CDR2 SNEGSKA (reference sequence). The CDR3 region is CSARVAPRPYNEQFF. DNA for the CDR3: TGCAGTGCTAGAGTGGCCCCCCGCCCCTACAATGAGCAGTTCTTC.

This clonotype appeared many times. This chain connects TRBV7-6 to TRBJ1-1; maybe TRBD1 (6 bases). The CDR3 contains 13 residues. Germline V lookup: CDR1 SGHVS, CDR2 FNYEAQ. V shed 1 base and J shed 8 bases, with 11 bases lying between them. The chain's CDR3 is CASSLVGQGEAFF. The CDR3 nucleotides read TGTGCCAGCAGCTTAGTGGGCCAGGGGGAAGCTTTCTTT. Based on the CDR3 plus reference TRBV7-6 and TRBJ1-1, the full variable domain is GAGVSQSPRYKVTKRGQDVALRCDPISGHVSLYWYRQALGQGPEFLTYFNYEAQQDKSGLPNDRFSAERPEGSISTLTIQRTEQRDSAMYRCASSLVGQGEAFFGQGTRLTVV.

The V gene is TRBV3-1, the J gene TRBJ2-6, with D tentatively TRBD1 (6 bases). CDR1 and CDR2 (germline): LGHDT, YNNKEL (reference sequence). The CDR3 contains 17 residues. Deletions cut 4 bases from V and 0 bases from J, with 13 bases between. Here the CDR3 reads CASSPRTAHSGANVLTF. The CDR3 DNA sequence: TGTGCCAGCAGCCCCCGGACAGCTCACTCTGGGGCCAACGTCCTGACTTTC.

This clonotype was observed a handful of times. The chain joins TRBV7-2 to TRBJ2-7, with D unclear. Germline CDR1 reads SGHTA; CDR2 reads FQGNSA. CDR3 length: 14 residues. V lost 7 bases, J lost 0 bases, and 13 bases lay in between. In nucleotides, the CDR3 is TGTGCCAGCACCCTACCTGGGGTCTCCTACGAGCAGTACTTC. This gives the protein CASTLPGVSYEQYF.

This clonotype has just a few counts. The V gene is TRBV7-9, the J gene TRBJ2-5; TRBD1 agrees at 12 bases. Germline V lookup: CDR1 SEHNR, CDR2 FQNEAQ (reference sequence). Trimming removed 2 bases from V and 7 bases from J; junction bases left unmatched: 8. The CDR3 has 16 amino acids. CDR3 residues: CASSLPGQGATWTQYF. In DNA, the CDR3 is TGTGCCAGCAGCTTACCGGGACAGGGGGCGACTTGGACCCAGTACTTC.

The chain recombines TRBV4-1 with TRBJ2-3; D possibly matches TRBD1 or TRBD2 (6 bases each). Germline CDR1 is MGHRA and CDR2 is YSYEKL. Trimming removed 2 bases at V and 6 bases at J, with 24 bases between. The CDR3 spans 18 residues. The CDR3 loop is CASSQRPGSWGAVDTQYF. CDR3 DNA sequence: TGCGCCAGCAGCCAACGACCCGGTAGCTGGGGGGCGGTGGATACGCAGTATTTT.

In its sample, this clonotype was seen many times. The rearrangement links TRBV20-1 to TRBJ1-4; D remains ambiguous. Germline CDR1 reads DFQATT; CDR2 reads SNEGSKA (reference sequence). With 6 bases removed from V and 0 bases from J, the gap between germline ends came to 8 bases. The CDR3 extends over 13 amino acids. CDR3 DNA: TGCAGTGCATCGGTTGCAACTAATGAAAAACTGTTTTTT. Translated: CSASVATNEKLFF.

This clonotype occurred many times. In nucleotides, the CDR3 is TGTGCCAGCAGCTCTGTGGGGCAGACGAACACCGGGGAGCTGTTTTTT. It translates to CASSSVGQTNTGELFF. The chain carries TRBV5-6 and TRBJ2-2; tentatively, D is TRBD1 (5 bases). The CDR3 loop spans 16 amino acids. Trimming stripped 3 bases from V and 0 bases from J, with 12 bases between. Germline V gene lookup returns CDR1 SGHDT and CDR2 YYEEEE.

This clonotype was seen repeatedly, ten times or more. The rearrangement links TRBV5-1 to TRBJ2-6; D possibly uses TRBD1 or TRBD2 (5 bases each). CDR3 length equals 18 residues. From germline, CDR1 is SGHRS and CDR2 YFSETQ. V was trimmed by 3 bases and J by 0 bases, leaving 16 bases between them. For the CDR3, the DNA is TGCGCCAGCAGCTCTCCCCCCGGGACGGCCTCTGGGGCCAACGTCCTGACTTTC. Amino acid sequence: CASSSPPGTASGANVLTF.

V is TRBV6-2 or TRBV6-3 and J is TRBJ2-3; D is perhaps TRBD2 (6 bases). Per the germline V gene, CDR1 is MNHEY and CDR2 is SVGEGT. This CDR3 contains 14 residues. Trimming cost V 10 bases and J 3 bases, with 17 bases left between them. In DNA form, the CDR3 reads TGTGCCACCGATCTGGACCGGGGGACAGATACGCAGTATTTT. Its protein is CATDLDRGTDTQYF.

The V gene is TRBV20-1, the J gene TRBJ2-3, with D perhaps being TRBD1 or TRBD2 (5 bases each). V was cut by 2 bases and J by 3 bases, with 12 bases left in between. In germline, CDR1 is DFQATT, CDR2 SNEGSKA (reference sequence). This CDR3 is built from 14 residues. Written as DNA, the CDR3 is TGCAGTGCTAGAAGGGGCGGGTGGACAGATACGCAGTATTTT. Protein: CSARRGGWTDTQYF.

This clonotype was seen ten or more times. V and J are TRBV2 and TRBJ2-3, with 8 nucleotides matching TRBD2. CDR3 length: 13 amino acids. In germline, CDR1 is SNHLY, CDR2 FYNNEI. V gave up 7 bases and J gave up 8 bases; unmatched junction bases: 8. CDR3 in DNA: TGTGCCAGCACTAGCGGGCTCGTGAGTACGCAGTATTTT. Amino acid sequence: CASTSGLVSTQYF.

This clonotype was counted at least ten times. This chain links TRBV4-1 with TRBJ2-3, with 9 bases matching TRBD2. CDR1 and CDR2 from the germline V gene are MGHRA and YSYEKL. This CDR3 region has 21 residues. The V and J ends lost 2 bases and 0 bases, in that order; junction bases with no gene match: 18. The CDR3 is CASSQSKGGLATPSSTDTQYF. The CDR3 DNA sequence: TGCGCCAGCAGCCAAAGTAAGGGGGGACTAGCAACCCCCTCTAGCACAGATACGCAGTATTTT.

This clonotype was observed at least ten times. J is TRBJ2-1 and V is TRBV7-2, with 8 bases matching TRBD2. Losses at the gene ends were 5 bases for V and 3 bases for J; bases not matched to a gene: 9. The CDR3 is made up of 16 amino acids. CDR1 and CDR2 from the germline V gene are SGHTA and FQGNSA. The CDR3 DNA reads TGTGCCAGCAGCCCCCTGGCGGGAGGTCTCTACAATGAGCAGTTCTTC. Protein sequence: CASSPLAGGLYNEQFF.

At least ten counts were recorded for this clonotype. The chain joins TRBV4-2 to TRBJ2-1; D gene uncertain. The germline CDR1 and CDR2 sequences are LGHNA and YNFKEQ. Trimming shortened V by 0 bases and J by 7 bases, and 13 bases separated the two germline ends. The CDR3 runs to 15 residues. The CDR3, as DNA: TGTGCCAGCAGCCAAGATCGTTTAAGCTTTAATGAGCAGTTCTTC. Its protein is CASSQDRLSFNEQFF.

This clonotype has at least ten counts. The chain couples TRBV18 to TRBJ1-5; 7 bases match TRBD1. Per germline, CDR1 KGHSH and CDR2 LQKENI. CDR3 length equals 15 residues. V trimming: 6 bases; J trimming: 9 bases; junction bases outside the gene matches: 14. CDR3 DNA sequence: TGTGCCAGCTCTCAAAGGGGGACAGAGGCTATGCCCCAGCATTTT. Translating gives CASSQRGTEAMPQHF.

This clonotype was picked up many times. The chain joins TRBV6-5 to TRBJ2-1; D is perhaps TRBD1 or TRBD2 (5 bases each). This CDR3 contains 12 residues. Germline CDR1 is MNHEY and CDR2 is SVGAGI. The V gene lost 2 bases and the J gene lost 13 bases, with 12 bases spanning the gap. The CDR3 coding sequence is TGTGCCAGCAGTTACCGCCCGGGACCCCAGTTCTTC. Protein: CASSYRPGPQFF.

This clonotype came up many times. V and J are TRBV5-1 and TRBJ2-5; possible D gene TRBD2, 6 bases. The germline V and J ends were trimmed by 2 bases and 0 bases, with 8 bases remaining between them. Germline loops: CDR1 SGHRS, CDR2 YFSETQ. This CDR3 spans 14 amino acids. As DNA, the CDR3 is TGCGCCAGCAGCTTAGCTAGCGACCAAGAGACCCAGTACTTC. This gives the protein CASSLASDQETQYF.

At least ten counts were recorded for this clonotype. The chain carries TRBV5-6 and TRBJ1-5; possible D gene TRBD1, 5 bases. CDR1 is SGHDT, CDR2 YYEEEE, per germline. V lost 5 bases and J lost 7, with 13 bases in between. The length of the CDR3 is 13 residues. CDR3 sequence reads: CASSLGGGQPQHF. The CDR3 DNA reads TGTGCCAGCAGTTTAGGTGGGGGGCAGCCCCAGCATTTT.

This clonotype has a count of ten or more. The V and J genes are TRBV5-1 and TRBJ2-1, with a tentative D call TRBD2 (6 bases). CDR1 and CDR2 (germline): SGHRS, YFSETQ. The CDR3 runs 14 residues. V dropped 7 bases and J dropped 9 bases, with 20 bases sitting between them. CDR3 region: CASGLQGGPGEQFF. The DNA for the CDR3 is TGCGCCAGCGGACTCCAAGGAGGGCCAGGTGAGCAGTTCTTC. The full variable domain, rest sourced from reference TRBV5-1 and TRBJ2-1, is KAGVTQTPRYLIKTRGQQVTLSCSPISGHRSVSWYQQTPGQGLQFLFEYFSETQRNKGNFPGRFSGRQFSNSRSEMNVSTLELGDSALYLCASGLQGGPGEQFFGPGTRLTVL.

V and J are TRBV5-5 and TRBJ2-5, with D uncertain. V shed 2 bases and J shed 5 bases, with 13 bases lying between them. This CDR3 region has 14 residues. Germline loops: CDR1 SGHKS, CDR2 YYEKEE (reference sequence). The CDR3 here is CASSLERVMETQYF. CDR3 in DNA: TGTGCCAGCAGCTTAGAAAGGGTAATGGAGACCCAGTACTTC.

This clonotype was seen ten or more times. The V call is TRBV6-1, the J call TRBJ2-2; 7 positions agree with TRBD2. Germline loops: CDR1 MNHNS, CDR2 SASEGT. V lost 2 bases, J lost 4 bases, and 4 bases stayed unmatched. The CDR3 length is 15 residues. The CDR3 here is CASSEWEGVTGELFF. The CDR3 DNA follows: TGTGCCAGCAGTGAATGGGAGGGTGTCACCGGGGAGCTGTTTTTT.

In its sample, this clonotype was seen many times. V usage is TRBV7-2 and J usage is TRBJ2-7; 7 bases align to TRBD1. The CDR3 is made up of 14 amino acids. With 1 base clipped from V and 3 bases from J, the junction kept 3 bases outside the gene matches. CDR1 and CDR2 from the germline V gene are SGHTA and FQGNSA. The CDR3 DNA is TGTGCCAGCAGCTTAGGGACAGGTTACTACGAGCAGTACTTC. Amino acid sequence: CASSLGTGYYEQYF.

J is TRBJ2-3 and V is TRBV20-1; D is ambiguous. Between the trimmed V and J ends, which lost 4 bases and 7 bases, there was a span of 6 bases. CDR1 is DFQATT, CDR2 SNEGSKA, per germline (reference sequence). The CDR3 contains 10 residues. The CDR3 spells CSAKLNTQYF. CDR3 bases: TGCAGTGCTAAGTTAAATACGCAGTATTTT.

Comments on this clonotype: A read error may be the cause here, since a much bigger clone is one base away. The chain is built from TRBV7-2 and TRBJ2-7; D perhaps matches TRBD1 (6 bases). The CDR3 length is 13 residues. The germline V gene encodes CDR1 SGHTA and CDR2 FQGNSA. The CDR3 coding sequence is TGTGCCAGCAGCAACCGGGACAACTACGACCAGTACTTC. It translates to CASSNRDNYDQYF.

This clonotype was recorded many times. CDR3 DNA sequence: TGTGCCAGCAGTTTTGCGGGCCCGAAGTACGAGCAGTACTTC. Its translation: CASSFAGPKYEQYF. This rearrangement joins TRBV12-3 or TRBV12-4 to TRBJ2-7; TRBD2 might be the D (5 bases). CDR3 length equals 14 residues. The V gene lost 3 bases and the J gene lost 4 bases, with 13 bases spanning the gap.

This clonotype was counted a few times. This chain joins TRBV10-3 and TRBJ1-2; D not certain. This CDR3 comprises 13 residues. Germline CDR1 is ENHRY and CDR2 is SYGVKD. Trimming left V 2 bases short and J 7 bases short, with 11 bases between. The chain's CDR3 is CAISEGGPGGYTF. The DNA of the CDR3 is TGTGCCATCAGTGAGGGAGGTCCCGGTGGCTACACCTTC.

The chain combines TRBV20-1 with TRBJ2-3; TRBD2 is a possible D gene (6 bases). Trimming took off 0 bases at V and 1 base at J, with 14 bases between the two ends. Germline CDR1 is DFQATT and CDR2 is SNEGSKA (reference sequence). There are 16 residues in the CDR3. The CDR3 spells CSARDFGRMGTDTQYF. The CDR3 nucleotides read TGCAGTGCTAGAGATTTTGGGAGGATGGGCACAGATACGCAGTATTTT.

Details on this clonotype: Compared with germline, one end of the junction differs, possibly owing to a read error. The chain joins TRBV28 to TRBJ2-1; no definite D call. The germline V gene encodes CDR1 MDHEN and CDR2 SYDVKM. The CDR3 loop spans 16 amino acids. The CDR3, as DNA: TGTGCCAGCAGTGCCCTAGTTGCGATCTCCTACAATGAGCAGCTCTTC. It yields the protein CASSALVAISYNEQLF.

This clonotype was counted ten times or more. The gene calls are TRBV5-6 and TRBJ2-2, with TRBD1 matching 8 bases. Per the germline V gene, CDR1 is SGHDT and CDR2 is YYEEEE. There are 16 residues in the CDR3. V shed 3 bases and J 4 bases; nucleotides not matched to a gene: 8. The CDR3 region is CASSWTGTGTTGELFF. The CDR3, as DNA: TGTGCCAGCAGCTGGACCGGGACAGGCACCACCGGGGAGCTGTTTTTT.